Listed below are T cell receptor beta chains from one sample, sequenced in a study of T cells in Graves' hyperthyroidism and ophthalmopathy. MiXCR, run by TCRdb on the multiplex PCR reads, gives a single entry per CDR3 protein. The table shows roughly 250,000 distinct CDR3 sequences, with roughly 15% occurring only once. Sequenced input: blood. Receptor source: a woman younger than 35 with Graves' ophthalmopathy. The CDR3 runs from the conserved cysteine through the conserved F or W. The D gene is left open where the match is weak. Size tells how often a clone was seen (once, few, many) or the class of an expanded clone, and some rows leave it out.

J gene | V gene | D gene | clone size | CDR3 DNA | CDR3 protein
TRBJ2-7 | TRBV20-1 | TRBD1 | many | TGCAGTGCTAGGGACAGGGGACGGGCCTACGAGCAGTACTTC | CSARDRGRAYEQYF
TRBJ2-7 | TRBV5-1 | NA | many | TGCGCCAGCAGCTTGGCCAGTACCTACGAGCAGTACTTC | CASSLASTYEQYF
TRBJ2-1 | TRBV12-3/TRBV12-4 | TRBD2 | many | TGTGCCAGCAGTTCTAGCGGGGGCCAGAGCTCCTACAATGAGCAGTTCTTC | CASSSSGGQSSYNEQFF
TRBJ2-5 | TRBV7-8 | NA | many | TGTGCCAGCAGCCTTCATCCCCAAGAGACCCAGTACTTC | CASSLHPQETQYF
TRBJ2-1 | TRBV24-1 | NA | many | TGTGCCACCAGTGATTTGCTCGATGAGCAGTTCTTC | CATSDLLDEQFF
TRBJ2-1 | TRBV7-2 | TRBD2 | many | TGTGCCAGCAGTCCGGGACTAGTATACAATGAGCAGTTCTTC | CASSPGLVYNEQFF
TRBJ1-1 | TRBV7-9 | NA | many | TGTGCCAGCAGCCTCCCCGAAGGGGGGAACACTGAAGCTTTCTTT | CASSLPEGGNTEAFF
TRBJ1-1 | TRBV7-9 | TRBD1 | many | TGTGCCAGCAGCTTAGCACCACCGGGACAGAGCTTAAACACTGAAGCTTTCTTT | CASSLAPPGQSLNTEAFF
TRBJ2-7 | TRBV29-1 | TRBD1 | many | TGCAGCGTTTTGGGGGGGACAGGGAGCTCCGAGCAGTACTTC | CSVLGGTGSSEQYF
TRBJ2-1 | TRBV28 | TRBD2 | NA | TGTGCCAGCAACCCAACGGTGAGGACTAGCGGGGCGGGTGAGCAGTTCTTC | CASNPTVRTSGAGEQFF
TRBJ1-2 | TRBV4-1 | NA | NA | TGCGCCAGCAGCCAAGATTATCCTTCCCCAGCGAACTATGGCTACACCTTC | CASSQDYPSPANYGYTF
TRBJ2-5 | TRBV9 | TRBD2 | many | TGTGCCAGCAGCCTTTCCATAGCGGGGGGACCGTACCAAGAGACCCAGTACTTC | CASSLSIAGGPYQETQYF
TRBJ2-7 | TRBV10-3 | TRBD1 | many | TGTGCCTCGAAGGACAGGGAGAGTTCCTACGAGCAGTACTTC | CASKDRESSYEQYF
TRBJ1-1 | TRBV3-2 | NA | many | TGTGCCAGCATCGCTACAGGGGCCCCGAACACTGAAGCTTTCTTT | CASIATGAPNTEAFF
TRBJ2-7 | TRBV3-1 | TRBD1 | NA | TGTGCCAGCAGCCGACAGGGGGCTTTTTCCTACGAGCAGTACTTC | CASSRQGAFSYEQYF
TRBJ2-7 | TRBV20-1 | NA | many | TGCAGTGCCATAAGCGGGCCCCCCTACGAGCAGTACTTC | CSAISGPPYEQYF
TRBJ2-7 | TRBV28 | NA | many | TGTGCCAGCAGTTTATCGCGCGTCTACGAGCAGTACTTC | CASSLSRVYEQYF
TRBJ2-7 | TRBV6-1 | TRBD2 | many | TGTGCCAGCAGTTGGACTAGCGGCTCCTACGAGCAGTACTTC | CASSWTSGSYEQYF
TRBJ2-7 | TRBV11-2 | NA | NA | TGTGCCAGCAGCCAAGGGAAATACGAGCAGTACTTC | CASSQGKYEQYF
TRBJ1-2 | TRBV7-9 | TRBD1 | many | TGTGCCAGCAGTCTCCCCCCCGGGACAGAAACCTATGGCTACACCTTC | CASSLPPGTETYGYTF
TRBJ2-5 | TRBV25-1 | TRBD1 | many | TGTGCCAGCAACAGGGGAGAGACCCAGTACTTC | CASNRGETQYF
TRBJ1-2 | TRBV5-6 | TRBD1 | many | TGTGCCAGCAGCTATATACAGGGGGCGGATGGCTACACCTTC | CASSYIQGADGYTF
TRBJ1-6 | TRBV6-5 | NA | NA | TGTGCCAGCAGTTACTCGACAGGTAGCAATTCACCCCTCCACTTT | CASSYSTGSNSPLHF
TRBJ2-5 | TRBV7-9 | NA | many | TGTGCCAGCAGCTTTGAGCCGGGGGGCCGGGAGACCCAGTACTTC | CASSFEPGGRETQYF
TRBJ1-2 | TRBV10-3 | NA | many | TGTGCCATCAGTGAGTCGATCGGGGGCGGCTACACCTTC | CAISESIGGGYTF
TRBJ1-6 | TRBV6-1 | NA | many | TGTGCCAGCAGATACAGGGTGTACCATAATTCACCCCTCCACTTT | CASRYRVYHNSPLHF
TRBJ1-4 | TRBV20-1 | NA | many | TGCAGTGCTAGTGGTTCGCTGGGAGATGAAAAACTGTTTTTT | CSASGSLGDEKLFF
TRBJ1-4 | TRBV28 | TRBD1 | many | TGTGCCAGCAGTTTATACAGGGGTTGGGAAAAACTGTTTTTT | CASSLYRGWEKLFF
TRBJ2-5 | TRBV12-5 | TRBD2 | few | TGTGCTAGTGGTTTGCCCGGACTAGCGGGGGGGGGGACCCAGTACTTC | CASGLPGLAGGGTQYF
TRBJ2-2 | TRBV10-3 | TRBD1 | NA | TGTGCCATCAGTGGGACAGGGGAGGGTCGCCACGGGGAGCTGTTTTTT | CAISGTGEGRHGELFF
TRBJ2-7 | TRBV5-1 | NA | many | TGCGCCAGCAGCTTGGCCTCGAGGTACGAGCAGTACTTC | CASSLASRYEQYF
TRBJ1-1 | TRBV7-9 | NA | many | TGTGCCAGCAGCCCCCCAGGAGGGGCGAACACTGAAGCTTTCTTT | CASSPPGGANTEAFF
TRBJ2-3 | TRBV7-2 | NA | many | TGTGCCAGCAGCTTAGCCACAGTTTACCCGCGGTCGAAGGGGGACGATACGCAGTATTTT | CASSLATVYPRSKGDDTQYF
TRBJ2-7 | TRBV20-1 | TRBD1 | many | TGCAGTGCTAGAGAGCCTCGACAGGGGGGCGACGAGCAGTACTTC | CSAREPRQGGDEQYF
TRBJ2-1 | TRBV2 | NA | NA | TGTGCCGGCAGTGAGGGGGCGAAGGGCGGGGGCGATGAGCAGTTCTTC | CAGSEGAKGGGDEQFF
TRBJ2-5 | TRBV24-1 | TRBD1 | many | TGTGCCACCAGTGCCTTCAGGGGGCTCCGGGAGACCCAGTACTTC | CATSAFRGLRETQYF
TRBJ2-1 | TRBV4-3 | NA | many | TGCGCCAGCAGCCAAGATGTATCCAGGGCGGGCAATGAGCAGTTCTTC | CASSQDVSRAGNEQFF
TRBJ2-1 | TRBV11-2 | TRBD2 | many | TGTGCCAGCAGCTTAGGAATAGCGGGCAATGAGCAGTTCTTC | CASSLGIAGNEQFF
TRBJ2-1 | TRBV20-1 | TRBD1 | NA | TGCAGTGCTCTCCAACGGGACAGCCCTTACAATGAGCAGCTCTTC | CSALQRDSPYNEQLF
TRBJ1-3 | TRBV3-1 | TRBD1 | NA | TGTGCCAGCAGCCGTGGACAGGGGGCTGGAAACACCATATATTTT | CASSRGQGAGNTIYF
TRBJ2-1 | TRBV18 | TRBD2 | many | TGTGCCAGCTCACCATTGGCGCGCGGGGGGGCTGGTGAGCAGTTCTTC | CASSPLARGGAGEQFF
TRBJ1-2 | TRBV14 | TRBD1 | many | TGTGCCAGCAGCCAAGATCGTGGACAGGGAAACTATGGCTACACCTTC | CASSQDRGQGNYGYTF
TRBJ1-1 | TRBV20-1 | TRBD1 | many | TGCAGTGCTATCGGACAGGCCGGGGGGGACACTGAAGCTTTCTTT | CSAIGQAGGDTEAFF
TRBJ1-2 | TRBV6-1 | NA | many | TGTGCCAGCAAAACGGGGGATTCTAACTATGGCTACACCTTC | CASKTGDSNYGYTF
TRBJ1-5 | TRBV10-2 | NA | many | TGCGCCAGCAGTGACCGCCTAGGTGGCAATCAGCCCCAGCATTTT | CASSDRLGGNQPQHF
TRBJ1-1 | TRBV5-1 | NA | many | TGCGCCAGCAGCTTGGTGTCGGGTGGCAGCACTGAAGCTTTCTTT | CASSLVSGGSTEAFF
TRBJ1-6 | TRBV7-8 | TRBD1 | many | TGTGCCAGCAGCTTAGAGACAGGGGATTGGAGTTCACCCCTCCACTTT | CASSLETGDWSSPLHF
TRBJ1-1 | TRBV24-1 | NA | many | TGTGCCACCAGTCAGGGGACTGAAGCTTTCTTT | CATSQGTEAFF
TRBJ2-5 | TRBV18 | TRBD2 | many | TGTGCCAGCTCACTGGGACTAGCGGGAGTCCCATCAGAGACCCAGTACTTC | CASSLGLAGVPSETQYF
TRBJ2-7 | TRBV13 | NA | many | TGTGCCAGCAGCCCCCTCTTAGGGGCAAGCGAGCAGTACTTC | CASSPLLGASEQYF
TRBJ1-2 | TRBV2 | TRBD1 | many | TGTACCGATGGAGACAGGGCGCTTAACTATGGCTACACCTTC | CTDGDRALNYGYTF
TRBJ1-5 | TRBV6-1 | NA | many | TGTGCCAGCAGTGAAGCGGTCGGTGATAGCAATCAGCCCCAGCATTTT | CASSEAVGDSNQPQHF
TRBJ1-4 | TRBV6-1 | TRBD1 | many | TGTGCCAGCAGTTTCGAACCGGGACAGGGGATAGATAATGAAAAACTGTTTTTT | CASSFEPGQGIDNEKLFF
TRBJ1-2 | TRBV2 | NA | many | TGTGCCAGCGAGGGCCAGGGCTATGGCTACACCTTC | CASEGQGYGYTF
TRBJ1-1 | TRBV20-1 | NA | many | TGCAGTGCTAGGGACGTGGGCAGGGCATTGAACACTGAAGCTTTCTTT | CSARDVGRALNTEAFF
TRBJ1-2 | TRBV6-2/TRBV6-3 | NA | many | TGTGCCAGCAGTTACTCGGGAAAAAGCTATGGCTACACCTTC | CASSYSGKSYGYTF
TRBJ1-1 | TRBV9 | TRBD1 | many | TGTGCCAGCAGCCCCCGGGACAGGGGGCGCATGAACACTGAAGCTTTCTTT | CASSPRDRGRMNTEAFF
TRBJ2-5 | TRBV20-1 | NA | many | TGCAGTGCTGGGGACAAAGTGACCCAGTACTTC | CSAGDKVTQYF
TRBJ2-3 | TRBV7-3 | TRBD2 | many | TGTGCCAGCAGCCTTCTAGCGGGGGGCAAGGAAGATACGCAGTATTTT | CASSLLAGGKEDTQYF